These T cell receptor beta chains were read from a single sample in a study of cytomegalovirus exposure and HLA in healthy donors. Assay: immunoSEQ multiplex PCR; the TCRdb copy retains only in-frame clones and omits some. The table lists about 130,000 clones, roughly 78% of them singletons, with more than 3% in the top ten. The sequenced material came from PBMCs. These TCRs come from a man aged 30 to 45 in good health and CMV-seronegative. The CDR3 runs from the conserved cysteine through the conserved F or W. A D gene is named only where the DNA matches it firmly. Clone size is stated in some rows and not others, as once, few, many or a class when expanded.

j_call: TRBJ2-7; clone_size: few; d_call: -; v_call: TRBV12-1; cdr3_aa: CASSFEPNLCEQYF; cdr3_nt: TGTGCCAGCAGCTTTGAGCCAAATCTCTGCGAGCAGTACTTC
j_call: TRBJ1-1; clone_size: few; d_call: -; v_call: TRBV7-8; cdr3_aa: CASSPRRTENTEAFF; cdr3_nt: TGTGCCAGCAGCCCTAGGAGGACGGAGAACACTGAAGCTTTCTTT
j_call: TRBJ2-1; clone_size: -; d_call: TRBD2; v_call: TRBV5-4; cdr3_aa: CASSFDSGGFLFF; cdr3_nt: TGTGCCAGCAGCTTCGATAGCGGGGGATTTCTGTTCTTC
j_call: TRBJ1-2; clone_size: -; d_call: TRBD1; v_call: TRBV19; cdr3_aa: CASSIRRGTDSNYGYTF; cdr3_nt: TGTGCCAGTAGTATACGGAGGGGGACAGACTCGAACTATGGCTACACCTTC
j_call: TRBJ2-1; clone_size: -; d_call: -; v_call: TRBV19; cdr3_aa: CASSIASDNEQFF; cdr3_nt: TGTGCCAGTAGTATAGCTAGCGACAATGAGCAGTTCTTC
j_call: TRBJ2-7; clone_size: -; d_call: -; v_call: TRBV28; cdr3_aa: CASSSLEFRQKIDSYEQYF; cdr3_nt: TGTGCCAGCAGTTCCCTCGAATTCAGACAGAAAATCGACTCCTACGAGCAGTACTTC
j_call: TRBJ2-7; clone_size: -; d_call: -; v_call: TRBV28; cdr3_aa: CASQLYREHEQYF; cdr3_nt: TGTGCCAGCCAACTATACAGGGAACACGAGCAGTACTTC
j_call: TRBJ2-2; clone_size: -; d_call: -; v_call: TRBV11-2; cdr3_aa: CASSLASQGRGTGELFF; cdr3_nt: TGTGCCAGCAGCTTAGCCAGCCAGGGTAGAGGCACCGGGGAGCTGTTTTTT
j_call: TRBJ1-1; clone_size: -; d_call: -; v_call: TRBV7-9; cdr3_aa: CASSLVAGEAFF; cdr3_nt: TGTGCCAGCAGCTTAGTGGCAGGGGAAGCTTTCTTT
j_call: TRBJ1-2; clone_size: -; d_call: -; v_call: TRBV6-5; cdr3_aa: CASRGTENYGYTF; cdr3_nt: TGTGCCAGCCGCGGGACGGAGAACTATGGCTACACCTTC
j_call: TRBJ1-2; clone_size: once; d_call: -; v_call: TRBV4-3; cdr3_aa: CASSPNRTEPYGYTF; cdr3_nt: TGCGCCAGCAGCCCTAATAGGACAGAACCCTATGGCTACACCTTC
j_call: TRBJ1-1; clone_size: -; d_call: TRBD1; v_call: TRBV29-1; cdr3_aa: CSAGQGAGNTEAFF; cdr3_nt: TGCAGCGCTGGACAGGGGGCAGGGAACACTGAAGCTTTCTTT
j_call: TRBJ2-7; clone_size: -; d_call: TRBD1; v_call: TRBV5-1; cdr3_aa: CASSWDRGNYEQYF; cdr3_nt: TGCGCCAGCAGCTGGGACAGGGGGAACTACGAGCAGTACTTC
j_call: TRBJ2-5; clone_size: -; d_call: TRBD1; v_call: TRBV28; cdr3_aa: CASRADRGYETQYF; cdr3_nt: TGTGCCAGCAGAGCGGACAGGGGGTACGAGACCCAGTACTTC
j_call: TRBJ2-3; clone_size: -; d_call: TRBD2; v_call: TRBV25-1; cdr3_aa: CASRGLAGASTDTQYF; cdr3_nt: TGTGCCAGCAGGGGACTAGCGGGGGCTAGCACAGATACGCAGTATTTT
j_call: TRBJ2-1; clone_size: -; d_call: TRBD2; v_call: TRBV30; cdr3_aa: CAWEASPGLAGNNEQFF; cdr3_nt: TGTGCCTGGGAAGCCTCGCCGGGACTAGCGGGGAACAATGAGCAGTTCTTC
j_call: TRBJ2-7; clone_size: -; d_call: -; v_call: TRBV6-1; cdr3_aa: CASSEVQYYEQYF; cdr3_nt: TGTGCCAGCAGCGAAGTACAGTACTACGAGCAGTACTTC
j_call: TRBJ2-7; clone_size: few; d_call: TRBD1; v_call: TRBV7-3; cdr3_aa: CASSLNPTGDEQYF; cdr3_nt: TGTGCCAGCAGCTTAAATCCGACAGGGGACGAGCAGTACTTC
j_call: TRBJ1-6; clone_size: -; d_call: -; v_call: TRBV6-5; cdr3_aa: CASTPGGDSPLHF; cdr3_nt: TGTGCCAGCACCCCCGGCGGGGATTCACCCCTCCACTTT
j_call: TRBJ1-5; clone_size: -; d_call: -; v_call: TRBV7-9; cdr3_aa: CASSFWGTGSNQPQHF; cdr3_nt: TGTGCCAGCAGCTTTTGGGGTACAGGGAGCAATCAGCCCCAGCATTTT
j_call: TRBJ1-2; clone_size: few; d_call: -; v_call: TRBV5-4; cdr3_aa: CASSVQRNYGYTF; cdr3_nt: TGTGCCAGCAGCGTGCAGAGGAACTATGGCTACACCTTC
j_call: TRBJ2-1; clone_size: -; d_call: TRBD2; v_call: TRBV7-6; cdr3_aa: CASSSPGRFSYNEQFF; cdr3_nt: TGTGCCAGCAGCTCGCCCGGGAGGTTCTCCTACAATGAGCAGTTCTTC
j_call: TRBJ1-6; clone_size: -; d_call: -; v_call: TRBV28; cdr3_aa: CASSSYGEPSSYNSPLHF; cdr3_nt: TGTGCCAGCAGTTCGTATGGAGAACCAAGCTCCTATAATTCACCCCTCCACTTT
j_call: TRBJ2-2; clone_size: -; d_call: TRBD2; v_call: TRBV7-3; cdr3_aa: CASRPTSGGVGELFF; cdr3_nt: TGTGCCAGCAGACCTACTAGCGGGGGAGTAGGGGAGCTGTTTTTT
j_call: TRBJ1-3; clone_size: -; d_call: TRBD1; v_call: TRBV5-1; cdr3_aa: CASSLVQGDFSGNTIYF; cdr3_nt: TGCGCCAGCAGCTTGGTTCAGGGGGACTTCTCTGGAAACACCATATATTTT
j_call: TRBJ2-6; clone_size: -; d_call: -; v_call: TRBV11-2; cdr3_aa: CASSLAGAGANVLTF; cdr3_nt: TGTGCCAGCAGCTTAGCAGGGGCTGGGGCCAACGTCCTGACTTTC
j_call: TRBJ1-2; clone_size: once; d_call: TRBD1; v_call: TRBV7-8; cdr3_aa: CASSAGQGFNYGYTF; cdr3_nt: TGTGCCAGCAGCGCCGGACAGGGCTTTAACTATGGCTACACCTTC
j_call: TRBJ1-1; clone_size: -; d_call: -; v_call: TRBV12-5; cdr3_aa: CASGLVLGAAFF; cdr3_nt: TGTGCTAGTGGTTTGGTATTGGGGGCGGCTTTCTTT
j_call: TRBJ2-1; clone_size: -; d_call: TRBD1; v_call: TRBV4-3; cdr3_aa: CASSQDTGQGGNEQFF; cdr3_nt: TGCGCCAGCAGCCAAGATACCGGACAGGGGGGGAATGAGCAGTTCTTC
j_call: TRBJ1-2; clone_size: -; d_call: -; v_call: TRBV28; cdr3_aa: CASSSVTTNYGYTF; cdr3_nt: TGTGCCAGCAGCTCAGTTACAACTAACTATGGCTACACCTTC
j_call: TRBJ2-1; clone_size: few; d_call: TRBD2; v_call: TRBV9; cdr3_aa: CASSVGASGVNEQFF; cdr3_nt: TGTGCCAGCAGCGTAGGGGCTAGCGGGGTAAATGAGCAGTTCTTC
j_call: TRBJ1-4; clone_size: -; d_call: -; v_call: TRBV5-1; cdr3_aa: CASSLVGGTNEKLFF; cdr3_nt: TGCGCCAGCAGCTTGGTCGGAGGGACTAATGAAAAACTGTTTTTT
j_call: TRBJ2-7; clone_size: -; d_call: TRBD2; v_call: TRBV5-4; cdr3_aa: CASSLGGTSGAPTYEQYF; cdr3_nt: TGTGCCAGCAGCTTGGGGGGGACTAGCGGGGCTCCAACCTACGAGCAGTACTTC
j_call: TRBJ2-7; clone_size: -; d_call: -; v_call: TRBV19; cdr3_aa: CASSTPGGTAEQYF; cdr3_nt: TGTGCCAGTAGTACCCCGGGCGGGACGGCCGAGCAGTACTTC
j_call: TRBJ1-3; clone_size: few; d_call: TRBD1; v_call: TRBV4-1; cdr3_aa: CASSLDRDSGNTIYF; cdr3_nt: TGCGCCAGCAGCCTCGACAGGGACTCTGGAAACACCATATATTTT
j_call: TRBJ2-7; clone_size: -; d_call: -; v_call: TRBV7-3; cdr3_aa: CASSLARINEQYF; cdr3_nt: TGTGCCAGCAGCTTGGCTAGAATCAACGAGCAGTACTTC
j_call: TRBJ2-7; clone_size: -; d_call: -; v_call: TRBV27; cdr3_aa: CASSLRGGYEQYF; cdr3_nt: TGTGCCAGCAGTTTAAGGGGAGGCTACGAGCAGTACTTC
j_call: TRBJ2-3; clone_size: -; d_call: TRBD1; v_call: TRBV4-3; cdr3_aa: CASSQDRTGGADTQYF; cdr3_nt: TGCGCCAGCAGCCAAGATCGGACAGGGGGAGCAGATACGCAGTATTTT
j_call: TRBJ2-7; clone_size: -; d_call: TRBD2; v_call: TRBV5-1; cdr3_aa: CASSLALAGGSIGSYEQYF; cdr3_nt: TGCGCCAGCAGCTTGGCCCTCGCGGGGGGCTCGATTGGCTCCTACGAGCAGTACTTC
j_call: TRBJ2-7; clone_size: -; d_call: TRBD2; v_call: TRBV5-6; cdr3_aa: CASSLVAAGGTYEQYF; cdr3_nt: TGTGCCAGCAGCTTGGTTGCGGCGGGGGGCACCTACGAGCAGTACTTC
j_call: TRBJ1-1; clone_size: -; d_call: TRBD1; v_call: TRBV6-1; cdr3_aa: CASGRQGGSTEAFF; cdr3_nt: TGTGCCAGCGGTAGACAGGGGGGGAGCACTGAAGCTTTCTTT
j_call: TRBJ1-2; clone_size: -; d_call: -; v_call: TRBV30; cdr3_aa: CAWALTGTGYTF; cdr3_nt: TGTGCCTGGGCCTTAACAGGGACTGGCTACACCTTC